What follows are 11 T cell receptor beta chains derived from one specimen sequenced in a study of blood T cell repertoires in COVID-19. The protocol was immunoSEQ multiplex PCR, while the TCRdb copy is restricted to in-frame clones and leaves out a portion. The table includes roughly 70,000 clones, about 88% detected once. The specimen was peripheral blood. The receptors were sampled from a man aged 65 to 79 with active COVID-19.

The chain couples TRBV7-2 to TRBJ2-1; perhaps TRBD1 as D (5 bases). V gave up 0 bases and J gave up 7 bases, with 16 bases separating them. This CDR3 contains 16 residues. Per germline, CDR1 SGHTA and CDR2 FQGNSA. The CDR3 is CASSLASAGLWNEQFF. The CDR3 bases are TGTGCCAGCAGCTTAGCATCGGCAGGGTTATGGAATGAGCAGTTCTTC.

The chain joins TRBV2 to TRBJ2-2; weak D call: TRBD2 (6 bases). The CDR3 sequence is 14 residues long. The germline CDR1 and CDR2 sequences are SNHLY and FYNNEI. V lost 6 bases and J 5 bases, leaving 13 bases between the germline ends. CDR3 loop: CASRALGRTGELFF. CDR3 bases: TGTGCCAGCAGGGCACTAGGGAGGACCGGGGAGCTGTTTTTT.

The CDR3 is CASSPGYEQYF. The CDR3, as DNA: TGTGCCAGCTCACCCGGGTACGAGCAGTACTTC. This rearrangement joins TRBV18 to TRBJ2-7; no reliable D call. The CDR3 totals 11 residues. CDR1 and CDR2 from the germline V gene are KGHSH and LQKENI. Trimming left V 3 bases short and J 4 bases short, with 4 bases between.

The rearrangement links TRBV28 to TRBJ2-1; the D gene is possibly TRBD2 (6 bases). The CDR3 sequence is 18 residues long. V dropped 6 bases and J dropped 3 bases, with 24 bases sitting between them. The germline CDR1 and CDR2 sequences are MDHEN and SYDVKM. CDR3 in amino acids: CASSLIRGGVAVYNEQFF. In DNA, the CDR3 is TGTGCCAGCAGCCTCATTAGGGGTGGGGTAGCGGTCTACAATGAGCAGTTCTTC. The whole variable domain, remainder taken from reference TRBV28 and TRBJ2-1, is DVKVTQSSRYLVKRTGEKVFLECVQDMDHENMFWYRQDPGLGLRLIYFSYDVKMKEKGDIPEGYSVSREKKERFSLILESASTNQTSMYLCASSLIRGGVAVYNEQFFGPGTRLTVL.

This chain joins TRBV6-2 or TRBV6-3 and TRBJ2-7; TRBD2 is a possible D gene (5 bases). The ends were cut back, 6 bases at V and 5 bases at J, with 11 bases in the middle. Germline V gives CDR1 MNHEY, CDR2 SVGEGT. This CDR3 spans 12 amino acids. CDR3 in DNA: TGTGCCAGCAGCCCACGGGGAAACGAGCAGTACTTC. It is translated as CASSPRGNEQYF.

The CDR3 DNA sequence: TGTGCCAGCAGCTTAGGCTCGGGAGGTGTGGGCTACACCTTC. Its translation: CASSLGSGGVGYTF. This sequence joins TRBV13 and TRBJ1-2; D gene ambiguous. The germline gives CDR1 PRHDT, CDR2 FYEKMQ (reference sequence). V was shortened by 0 bases and J by 8 bases, with 13 bases between the two germline ends. This CDR3 contains 14 residues.

The chain couples TRBV6-4 to TRBJ2-2, with 8 bases fitting TRBD2. J gave up 2 bases and V 6 bases, and 2 bases lay outside the gene matches. Germline V gives CDR1 MRHNA, CDR2 SNTAGT. This CDR3 contains 14 residues. CDR3 coding DNA: TGTGCCAGCAGACTAGCGGCCAACACCGGGGAGCTGTTTTTT. This codes for CASRLAANTGELFF.

The chain links TRBV21-1 to TRBJ2-1; TRBD2, as called in the table, went unchecked against the DNA. TRBV21-1 is a recognized pseudogene. The CDR3 sequence is 20 residues long. For the CDR3, the DNA is TGTGCCAGCAGCAAAGCGGGGAGACTAGCGCTCCCGGGAAACTACAATGAGCAGTTCTTC. The encoded protein is CASSKAGRLALPGNYNEQFF.

V usage is TRBV25-1 and J usage is TRBJ1-1; a possible D gene is TRBD1 (6 bases). V was cut by 7 bases and J by 11 bases, with 20 bases left in between. Germline loops: CDR1 MGHDK, CDR2 SYGVNS. CDR3 length: 13 residues. The CDR3: CASTPGRGAGAFF. Written as DNA, the CDR3 is TGTGCCAGCACCCCAGGGAGGGGGGCCGGGGCTTTCTTT.

The rearrangement uses TRBV19 and TRBJ2-3, with D possibly being TRBD2 (6 bases). Germline V gives CDR1 LNHDA, CDR2 SQIVND (reference sequence). Trimming shortened V by 1 base and J by 0 bases, and 11 bases separated the two germline ends. This CDR3 contains 16 residues. The CDR3 spells CASSIGGDSSTDTQYF. The CDR3 DNA reads as TGTGCCAGTAGTATAGGGGGGGACTCTAGCACAGATACGCAGTATTTT.

The genes are TRBV25-1 and TRBJ1-4; TRBD1 agrees at 7 bases. CDR3 size: 16 residues. Germline-derived CDR1 and CDR2 are MGHDK and SYGVNS. The trim removed 2 bases at V and 3 bases at J, leaving 6 bases unmatched. CDR3 sequence: CASSEPNRGANEKLFF. CDR3 nucleotide sequence: TGTGCCAGCAGTGAACCCAACAGGGGTGCTAATGAAAAACTGTTTTTT.